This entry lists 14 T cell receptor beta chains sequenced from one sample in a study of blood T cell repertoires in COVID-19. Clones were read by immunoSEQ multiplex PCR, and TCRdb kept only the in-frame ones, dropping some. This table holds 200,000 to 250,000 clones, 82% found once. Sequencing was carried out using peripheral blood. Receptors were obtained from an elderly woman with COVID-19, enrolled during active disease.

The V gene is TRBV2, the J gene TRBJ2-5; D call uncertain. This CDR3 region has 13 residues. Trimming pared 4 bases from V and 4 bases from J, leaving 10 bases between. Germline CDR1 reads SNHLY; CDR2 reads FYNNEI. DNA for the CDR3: TGTGCCAGCAGTGTTGGCTGGAGAGAGACCCAGTACTTC. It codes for CASSVGWRETQYF. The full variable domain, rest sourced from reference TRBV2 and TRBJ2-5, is EPEVTQTPSHQVTQMGQEVILRCVPISNHLYFYWYRQILGQKVEFLVSFYNNEISEKSEIFDDQFSVERPDGSNFTLKIRSTKLEDSAMYFCASSVGWRETQYFGPGTRLLVL.

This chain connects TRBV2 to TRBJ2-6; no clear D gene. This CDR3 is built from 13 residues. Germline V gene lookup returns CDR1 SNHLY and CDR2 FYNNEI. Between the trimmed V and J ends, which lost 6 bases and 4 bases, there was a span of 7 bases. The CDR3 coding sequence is TGTGCCAGCAGCCTAAACGGGGCCAACGTCCTGACTTTC. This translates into CASSLNGANVLTF.

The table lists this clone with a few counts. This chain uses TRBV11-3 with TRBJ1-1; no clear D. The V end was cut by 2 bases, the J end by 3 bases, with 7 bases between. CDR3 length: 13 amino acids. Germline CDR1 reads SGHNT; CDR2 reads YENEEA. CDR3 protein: CASSLNQDTEAFF. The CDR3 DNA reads TGTGCCAGCAGCTTAAACCAGGACACTGAAGCTTTCTTT.

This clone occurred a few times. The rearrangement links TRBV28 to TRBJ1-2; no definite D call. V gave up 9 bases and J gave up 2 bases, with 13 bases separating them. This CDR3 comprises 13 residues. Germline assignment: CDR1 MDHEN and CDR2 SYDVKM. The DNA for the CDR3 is TGTGCCAGTTCGGGAGAATTAAACTATGGCTACACCTTC. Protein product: CASSGELNYGYTF.

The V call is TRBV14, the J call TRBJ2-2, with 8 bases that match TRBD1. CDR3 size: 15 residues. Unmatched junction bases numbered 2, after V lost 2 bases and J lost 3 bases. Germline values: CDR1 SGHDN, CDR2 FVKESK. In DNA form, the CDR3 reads TGTGCCAGCAGCCAACAGGGGGCGGACACCGGGGAGCTGTTTTTT. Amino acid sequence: CASSQQGADTGELFF.

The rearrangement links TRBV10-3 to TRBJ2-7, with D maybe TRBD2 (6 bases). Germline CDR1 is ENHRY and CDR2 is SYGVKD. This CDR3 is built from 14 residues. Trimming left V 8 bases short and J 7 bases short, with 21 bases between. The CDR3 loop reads CAISNSTLAGEQYF. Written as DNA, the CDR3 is TGTGCCATCTCGAACTCAACACTAGCCGGGGAGCAGTACTTC.

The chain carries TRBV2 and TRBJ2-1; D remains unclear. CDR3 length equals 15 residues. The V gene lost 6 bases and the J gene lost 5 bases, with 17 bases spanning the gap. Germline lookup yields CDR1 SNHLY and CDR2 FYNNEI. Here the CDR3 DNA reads TGTGCCAGCAGGCACGAAACCCTACAGAACAATGAGCAGTTCTTC. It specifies CASRHETLQNNEQFF.

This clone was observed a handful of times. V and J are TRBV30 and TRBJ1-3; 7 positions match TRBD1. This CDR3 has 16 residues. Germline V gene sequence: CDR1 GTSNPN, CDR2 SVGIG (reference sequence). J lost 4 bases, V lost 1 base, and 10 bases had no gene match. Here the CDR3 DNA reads TGTGCCTGGAGTGCTCTATCAGGGGGTAAAGGAAACACCATATATTTT. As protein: CAWSALSGGKGNTIYF. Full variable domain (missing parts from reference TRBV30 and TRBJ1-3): SQTIHQWPATLVQPVGSPLSLECTVEGTSNPNLYWYRQAAGRGLQLLFYSVGIGQISSEVPQNLSASRPQDRQFILSSKKLLLSDSGFYLCAWSALSGGKGNTIYFGEGSWLTVV.

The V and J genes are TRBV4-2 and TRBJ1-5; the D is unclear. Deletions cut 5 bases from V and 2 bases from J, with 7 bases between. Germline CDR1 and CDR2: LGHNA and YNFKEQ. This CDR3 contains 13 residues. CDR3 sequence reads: CASSLTGNQPQHF. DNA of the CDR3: TGTGCCAGCAGCTTGACTGGCAATCAGCCCCAGCATTTT.

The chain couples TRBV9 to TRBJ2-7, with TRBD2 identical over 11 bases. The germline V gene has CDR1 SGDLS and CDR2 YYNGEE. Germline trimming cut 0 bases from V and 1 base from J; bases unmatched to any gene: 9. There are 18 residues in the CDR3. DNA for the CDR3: TGTGCCAGCAGCGTAGGTACGTCTAGCGGGAGGTATTCCTACGAGCAGTACTTC. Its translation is CASSVGTSSGRYSYEQYF.

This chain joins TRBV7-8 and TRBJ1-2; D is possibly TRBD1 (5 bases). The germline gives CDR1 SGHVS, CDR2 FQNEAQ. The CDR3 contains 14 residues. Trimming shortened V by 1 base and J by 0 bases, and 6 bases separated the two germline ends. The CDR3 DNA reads TGTGCCAGCAGCTTAGAAGGGGCTAACTATGGCTACACCTTC. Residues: CASSLEGANYGYTF.

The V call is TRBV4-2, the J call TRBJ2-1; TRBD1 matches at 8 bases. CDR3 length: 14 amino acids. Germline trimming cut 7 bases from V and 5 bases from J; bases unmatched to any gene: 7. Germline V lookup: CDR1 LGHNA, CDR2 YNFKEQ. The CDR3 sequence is CASNRQGSHNEQFF. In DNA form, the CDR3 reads TGTGCCAGCAACCGACAGGGGTCCCACAATGAGCAGTTCTTC.

Here the CDR3 reads CASSRDSGNTIYF. In nucleotides, the CDR3 is TGTGCCAGCAGCCGAGACTCTGGAAACACCATATATTTT. The chain recombines TRBV12-3 or TRBV12-4 with TRBJ1-3; D uncertain. The CDR3 totals 13 residues. Trimming removed 6 bases at V and 0 bases at J, with 6 bases between.

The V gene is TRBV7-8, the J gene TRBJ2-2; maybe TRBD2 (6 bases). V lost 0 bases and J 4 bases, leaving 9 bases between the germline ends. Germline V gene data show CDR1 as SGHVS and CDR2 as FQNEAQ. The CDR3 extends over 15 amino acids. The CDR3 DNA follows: TGTGCCAGCAGCTTAGCTGGAGGGAGCACCGGGGAGCTGTTTTTT. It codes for CASSLAGGSTGELFF.